This is a list of T cell receptor beta chains from one sample in a study of OX40 agonist ivuxolimab in advanced cancers. TCRdb keeps only in-frame clones here, not all; method: immunoSEQ multiplex PCR. The table includes about 33,000 clones, more than 80% detected once. Sequenced here: CD4+ or CD8+ T cells sorted from blood, sampled in a trial of the OX40 agonist ivuxolimab. These receptors came from an adult with an advanced solid tumor such as melanoma, head and neck, liver or kidney cancer. Both conserved end residues are trimmed from each CDR3. Clone sizes are given selectively: once, few, many, or a class where the clone is expanded.

ASTHEKILPETYEQY,TRBV21-1,TRBJ2-7,-
ASSEGRHRPLH,TRBV2,TRBJ1-6,-
SDETRGAF,TRBV29-1,TRBJ1-1,-
ASSIGTGFNEQY,TRBV5-6,TRBJ2-7,-
ASSIGETQGWQPQH,TRBV19,TRBJ1-5,-
SVDPWQGNGYT,TRBV29-1,TRBJ1-2,-
ASRQQGNEQF,TRBV19,TRBJ2-1,medium-sized
ASSPGLAGYEQY,TRBV4-3,TRBJ2-7,-
ASRWGQGSEKLF,TRBV27,TRBJ1-4,once
ASSLGADTLPPWEQF,TRBV5-5,TRBJ2-1,-
AWGTGVYGYT,TRBV30,TRBJ1-2,once
ASTPSGGRSSYEQY,TRBV27,TRBJ2-7,-
SVVPGQSMYEQY,TRBV29-1,TRBJ2-7,-
AWNPGGVAYEQY,TRBV30,TRBJ2-7,-
ASKLAGAYNEQF,TRBV27,TRBJ2-1,-
ASSIRDYSL,TRBV5-4,TRBJ2-1,-
ATSGTGVDEQF,TRBV15,TRBJ2-1,-
ASWDRVLGGELF,TRBV28,TRBJ2-2,-
AIADREAGNTIY,TRBV2,TRBJ1-3,medium-sized
ASSPAGIGDGYT,TRBV4-2,TRBJ1-2,-
ASSPEQVPYEQY,TRBV5-4,TRBJ2-7,-
ASSPPSTGIMDTEAF,TRBV18,TRBJ1-1,-
ASSLPTSGQGHTGELF,TRBV28,TRBJ2-2,-
ATSRSGIVEQY,TRBV15,TRBJ2-7,-
ASSLDRVAYEQY,TRBV11-2,TRBJ2-7,-
ASSQGVSGISDTQY,TRBV4-1,TRBJ2-3,-
ASSPPNTGELF,TRBV2,TRBJ2-2,once
ASSSLVRGLYEQY,TRBV19,TRBJ2-7,few
ASSQMGAGANVLT,TRBV7-3,TRBJ2-6,-
ASSLLGTANNEQF,TRBV7-3,TRBJ2-1,-
ASSPAPQGYGYNSPLH,TRBV4-1,TRBJ1-6,-
ASSDRAVQETQY,TRBV11-2,TRBJ2-5,-